This T cell receptor beta chain was profiled in a study of T-cell memory formation after mild COVID-19. General study points: Second-wave clones with a day 37 peak had unconfirmed SARS-CoV-2 specificity.

TCR alpha and TCR beta cDNA libraries carrying sample barcodes and UMIs were produced by 5'RACE using constant-segment primers. TCRdb re-derived calls from the 5' RACE reads in MiXCR, one entry per CDR3 protein. The sample has 550,000 to 600,000 distinct CDR3 sequences, about 20% seen once. The CDR3 runs 18 residues. V lost 2 bases to trimming and J lost 1 base, with 21 bases between them. Germline-derived CDR1 and CDR2 are LNHNV and YYDKDF (reference sequence). The sample holds a few counts of this clonotype. The target antigen is unknown. Source material: PBMCs or a T cell subset sorted from them (not recorded which). This sequence joins TRBV15 and TRBJ2-7; D might be TRBD2 (6 bases). The source is an adult woman who had mild COVID-19 (a few samples of this study predate the infection). Cell type and time point are not known. This CDR3 is CATSRLPTRASVSYEQYF. CDR3 DNA sequence: TGTGCCACCAGCAGACTACCGACCAGGGCTAGCGTATCCTACGAGCAGTACTTC.